This T cell receptor (beta chain) came from a study of cytomegalovirus exposure and HLA in healthy donors. The PCR contained 60 Vbeta and 13 Jbeta primers. Libraries were prepared by immunoSEQ multiplex PCR; TCRdb keeps only in-frame clonotypes and omits some of them. This sample has about 180,000 clones, with 65% to 80% found just once. This clone was seen a handful of times. Antigen unknown. There are 17 residues in the CDR3. V dropped 6 bases and J dropped 0; count of bases not matched to a gene: 6. Looked up from germline, CDR1 is MNHEY and CDR2 is SMNVEV (reference sequence). Study-wide points: According to an earlier analysis, most TCR beta V segments yielded productive rearrangements about 87% or about 30% of the time. Indistinguishability led to the exclusion of some V segments, TRBV6-2 and TRBV6-3 included. Analysis performed later showed TCR beta chains linked to HLA being more clonally expanded than equally common others. Researchers reported in a later analysis that a missense DCLRE1C variant was tied to TCR beta V- and J-gene trimming.

The clonotype was recovered from a woman aged 45-65 years in good health and CMV-seropositive. The material sequenced was PBMCs. The V gene is TRBV27, the J gene TRBJ2-1, with TRBD2 matching 12 bases. The CDR3 sequence is CASRPRTSGNSYNEQFF. CDR3 in DNA: TGTGCCAGCAGGCCTCGGACTAGCGGGAACTCCTACAATGAGCAGTTCTTC.